The source of this T cell receptor beta chain is a study of blood T cell repertoires in COVID-19. The overall study: Samples of COVID-19 (acute and convalescent) were obtained from the United States, Italy and Spain. Sources were T cells, B-cell-depleted T cells, or PBMCs; the material itself was cDNA or gDNA.

Per the study methods: Quantification of nucleated cells was approximated via reference gene primer amplification. The data were produced by immunoSEQ multiplex PCR, yet TCRdb's version contains in-frame clones alone and is incomplete. V and J calls and clone size are as listed in that table; D and trimming were resolved from the DNA. Altogether about 78,000 clones are present, 75% to 95% being singletons, with the ten largest covering less than 0.85%. This CDR3 has 13 amino acids. The germline CDR1 and CDR2 sequences are SNHLY and FYNNEI. V was shortened by 0 bases and J by 5 bases, with 8 bases between the two germline ends.

The specimen sequenced was peripheral blood. The source of this sequence is an elderly woman with acute or convalescent COVID-19. V is TRBV2 and J is TRBJ2-7; maybe TRBD2 (6 bases). CDR3 region: CASSEALAHEQYF. Here the CDR3 DNA reads TGTGCCAGCAGTGAAGCACTAGCCCACGAGCAGTACTTC. The complete variable domain, with remaining parts taken from reference TRBV2 and TRBJ2-7, reads EPEVTQTPSHQVTQMGQEVILRCVPISNHLYFYWYRQILGQKVEFLVSFYNNEISEKSEIFDDQFSVERPDGSNFTLKIRSTKLEDSAMYFCASSEALAHEQYFGPGTRLTVT.